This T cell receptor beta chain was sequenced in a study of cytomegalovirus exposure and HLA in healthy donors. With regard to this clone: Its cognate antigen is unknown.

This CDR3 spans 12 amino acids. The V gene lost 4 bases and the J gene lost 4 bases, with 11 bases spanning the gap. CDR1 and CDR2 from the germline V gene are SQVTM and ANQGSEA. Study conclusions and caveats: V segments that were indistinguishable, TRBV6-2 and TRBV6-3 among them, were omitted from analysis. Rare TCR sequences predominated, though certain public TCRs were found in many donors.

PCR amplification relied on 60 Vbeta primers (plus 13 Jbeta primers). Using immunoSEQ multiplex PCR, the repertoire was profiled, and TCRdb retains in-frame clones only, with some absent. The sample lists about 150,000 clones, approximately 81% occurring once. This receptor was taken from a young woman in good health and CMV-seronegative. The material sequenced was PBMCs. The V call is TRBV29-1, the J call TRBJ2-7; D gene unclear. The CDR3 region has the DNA TGCAGCGTTGTGACTCGATCTTACGAGCAGTACTTC. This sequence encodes CSVVTRSYEQYF.